The present entry profiles one T cell receptor (beta chain) with its context. The data belong to a study of blood T cell repertoires in COVID-19. Across the whole study: Material from acute and convalescent COVID-19 was sourced from the United States, Italy and Spain.

This CDR3 is built from 15 residues. V lost 1 base, J lost 7 bases, and 3 bases stayed unmatched. Germline loops: CDR1 MDHEN, CDR2 SYDVKM. As originally analysed: Amplification with reference gene primers provided the estimates of nucleated cell counts. Assay used: immunoSEQ multiplex PCR; TCRdb lists only in-frame clones, some missing. For V, J and clone size, that table is used; D and trimming come from the DNA. This sample has hundreds of thousands of clones; 70% to 90% occur once, and the top ten carry under 1.5%. This receptor was obtained from a woman aged 25-40 years with active or convalescent COVID-19. J is TRBJ2-1 and V is TRBV28; 11 bases match TRBD2. Sequenced input: peripheral blood. As DNA, the CDR3 is TGTGCCAGCAGTTTATTGGGACTAGCGGAGAATGAGCAGTTCTTC. Translated: CASSLLGLAENEQFF.